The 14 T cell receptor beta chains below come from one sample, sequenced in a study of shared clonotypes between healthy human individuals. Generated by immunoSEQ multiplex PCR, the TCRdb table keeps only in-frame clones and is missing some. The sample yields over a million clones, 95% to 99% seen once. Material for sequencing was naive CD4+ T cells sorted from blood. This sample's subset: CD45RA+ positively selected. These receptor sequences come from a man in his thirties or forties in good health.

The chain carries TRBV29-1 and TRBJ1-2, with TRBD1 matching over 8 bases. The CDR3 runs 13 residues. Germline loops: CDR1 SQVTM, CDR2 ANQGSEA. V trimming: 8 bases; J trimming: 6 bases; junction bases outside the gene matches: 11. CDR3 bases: TGCAGCTATTTACCCCGGACAGGGCATGGCTACACCTTC. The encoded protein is CSYLPRTGHGYTF.

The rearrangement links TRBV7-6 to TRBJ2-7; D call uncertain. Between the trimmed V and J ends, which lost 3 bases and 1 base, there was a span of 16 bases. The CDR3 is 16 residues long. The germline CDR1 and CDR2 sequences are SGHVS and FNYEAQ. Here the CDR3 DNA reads TGTGCCAGCAGCTTGGGTAGTAGAGGAGTATCCTACGAGCAGTACTTC. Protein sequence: CASSLGSRGVSYEQYF.

The CDR3 sequence: CASSLLSLADRTDTQYF. The CDR3 DNA reads TGTGCCAGCAGTTTATTGTCACTAGCAGACCGCACAGATACGCAGTATTTT. The rearrangement uses TRBV28 and TRBJ2-3, with TRBD2 as a possible D gene (6 bases). This CDR3 contains 17 residues. Germline V gives CDR1 MDHEN, CDR2 SYDVKM. The V end was cut by 1 base, the J end by 1 base, with 15 bases between.

The CDR3 DNA reads as TGTGCCAGCTCACCGGTAGGGCGGGAGCAGCCCCAGCATTTT. Amino acids: CASSPVGREQPQHF. The rearrangement joins TRBV18 to TRBJ1-5, with D unclear. CDR3 length equals 14 residues. CDR1 is KGHSH and CDR2 is LQKENI in the germline V gene. The germline V and J ends were trimmed by 3 bases and 7 bases, with 13 bases remaining between them.

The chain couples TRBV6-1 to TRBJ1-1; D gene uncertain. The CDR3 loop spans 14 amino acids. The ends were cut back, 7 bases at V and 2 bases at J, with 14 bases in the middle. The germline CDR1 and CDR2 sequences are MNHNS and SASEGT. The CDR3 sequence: CASTASRGNTEAFF. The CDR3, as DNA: TGTGCCAGCACGGCCTCCCGAGGAAACACTGAAGCTTTCTTT.

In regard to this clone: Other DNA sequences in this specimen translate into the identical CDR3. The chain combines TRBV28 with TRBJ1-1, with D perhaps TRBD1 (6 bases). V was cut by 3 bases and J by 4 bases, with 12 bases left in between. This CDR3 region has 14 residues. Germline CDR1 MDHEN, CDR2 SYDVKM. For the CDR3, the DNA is TGTGCCAGCAGTTTTCGGGGGCTTGGCACTGAAGCTTTCTTT. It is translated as CASSFRGLGTEAFF.

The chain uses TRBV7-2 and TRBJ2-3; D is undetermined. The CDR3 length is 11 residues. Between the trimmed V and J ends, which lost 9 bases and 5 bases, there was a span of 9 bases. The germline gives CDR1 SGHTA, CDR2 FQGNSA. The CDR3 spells CASRIGDTQYF. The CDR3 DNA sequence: TGTGCCAGTCGTATAGGAGATACGCAGTATTTT.

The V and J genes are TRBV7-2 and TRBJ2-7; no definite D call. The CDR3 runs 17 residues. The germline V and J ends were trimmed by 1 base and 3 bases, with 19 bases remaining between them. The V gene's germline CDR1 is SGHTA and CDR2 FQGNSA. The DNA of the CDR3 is TGTGCCAGCAGCTTAGGTGGAACCCCACGATTCATCTACGAGCAGTACTTC. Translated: CASSLGGTPRFIYEQYF.

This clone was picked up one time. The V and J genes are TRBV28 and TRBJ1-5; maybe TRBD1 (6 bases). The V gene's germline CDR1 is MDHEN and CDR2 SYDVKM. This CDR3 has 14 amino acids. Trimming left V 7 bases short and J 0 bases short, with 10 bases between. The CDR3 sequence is CASKGHISNQPQHF. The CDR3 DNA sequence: TGTGCCAGCAAGGGACATATTAGCAATCAGCCCCAGCATTTT.

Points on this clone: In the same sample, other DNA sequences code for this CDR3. The CDR3 sequence: CASSLGRGWDQPQHF. The CDR3, as DNA: TGTGCCAGCAGTTTGGGGAGGGGCTGGGATCAGCCCCAGCATTTT. V and J are TRBV28 and TRBJ1-5; D possibly corresponds to TRBD1 (5 bases). The germline CDR1 and CDR2 sequences are MDHEN and SYDVKM. The V end lost 3 bases, the J end lost 5 bases, and 14 bases lay between the germline ends. This CDR3 has 15 amino acids.

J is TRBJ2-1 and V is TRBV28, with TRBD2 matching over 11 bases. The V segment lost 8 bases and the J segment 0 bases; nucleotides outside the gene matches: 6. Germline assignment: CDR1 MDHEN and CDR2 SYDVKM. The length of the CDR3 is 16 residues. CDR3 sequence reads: CASFEGLADSYNEQFF. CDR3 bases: TGTGCCAGCTTTGAGGGACTAGCGGACTCCTACAATGAGCAGTTCTTC.

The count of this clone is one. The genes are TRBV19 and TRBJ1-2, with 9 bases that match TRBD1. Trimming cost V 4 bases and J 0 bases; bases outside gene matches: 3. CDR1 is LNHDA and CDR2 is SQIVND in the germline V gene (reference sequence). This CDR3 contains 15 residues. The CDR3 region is CASSTRTGANYGYTF. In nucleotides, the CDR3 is TGTGCCAGTAGTACCCGGACAGGGGCTAACTATGGCTACACCTTC.

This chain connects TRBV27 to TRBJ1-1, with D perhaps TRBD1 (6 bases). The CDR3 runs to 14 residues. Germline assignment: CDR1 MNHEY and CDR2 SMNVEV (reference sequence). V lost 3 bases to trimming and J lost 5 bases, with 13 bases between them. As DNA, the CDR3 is TGTGCCAGCAGTTTTCAGGGGCAGATGACTGAAGCTTTCTTT. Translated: CASSFQGQMTEAFF.

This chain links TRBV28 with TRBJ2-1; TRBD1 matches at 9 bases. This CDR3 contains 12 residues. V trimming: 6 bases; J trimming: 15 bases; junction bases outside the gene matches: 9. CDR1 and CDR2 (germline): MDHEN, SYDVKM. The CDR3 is CASSPPGTGPFF. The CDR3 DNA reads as TGTGCCAGCAGCCCCCCCGGGACAGGGCCGTTCTTC.